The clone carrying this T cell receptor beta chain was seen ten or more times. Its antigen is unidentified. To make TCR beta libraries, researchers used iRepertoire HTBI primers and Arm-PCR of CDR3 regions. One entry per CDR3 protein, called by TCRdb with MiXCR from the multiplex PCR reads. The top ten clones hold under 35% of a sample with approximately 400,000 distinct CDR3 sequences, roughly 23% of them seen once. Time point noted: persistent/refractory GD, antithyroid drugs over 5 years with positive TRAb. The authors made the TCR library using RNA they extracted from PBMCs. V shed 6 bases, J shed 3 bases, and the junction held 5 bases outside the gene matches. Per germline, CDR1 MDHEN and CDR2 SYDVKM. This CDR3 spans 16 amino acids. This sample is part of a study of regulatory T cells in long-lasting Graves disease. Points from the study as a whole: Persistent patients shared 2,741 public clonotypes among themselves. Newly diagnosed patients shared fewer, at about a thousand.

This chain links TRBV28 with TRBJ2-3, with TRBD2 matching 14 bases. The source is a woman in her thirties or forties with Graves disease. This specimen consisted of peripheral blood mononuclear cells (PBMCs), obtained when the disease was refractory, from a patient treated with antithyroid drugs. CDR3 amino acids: CASSLTSGRGTDTQYF. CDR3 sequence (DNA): TGTGCCAGCAGCTTGACTAGCGGGAGGGGGACAGATACGCAGTATTTT.